This T cell receptor beta chain was documented in a study of blood T cell repertoires in COVID-19. Overall study context: T cells, B-cell-depleted T cells, or PBMCs supplied cDNA or gDNA.

The authors' processing: For nucleated cells, counts were estimated from reference gene primer amplification. Assay used: immunoSEQ multiplex PCR; TCRdb lists only in-frame clones, some missing. V, J and clone size are taken as reported in that table, and D and trimming were inferred from the DNA itself. The data contain roughly 80,000 clones, 60% to 85% of them singletons. The ends were cut back, 6 bases at V and 0 bases at J, with 12 bases in the middle. CDR3 size: 14 residues. CDR1 and CDR2 from the germline V gene are SGHDT and YYEEEE. V gene TRBV5-6 combines with J gene TRBJ1-1; D perhaps matches TRBD1 (5 bases). Sequenced material: peripheral blood. This clonotype originated in a human donor in a cohort sampled during active COVID-19. CDR3 sequence reads: CASTRWGLNTEAFF. In DNA form, the CDR3 reads TGTGCCAGCACCCGATGGGGCCTGAACACTGAAGCTTTCTTT.